The following is a TCR beta chain sequence with its context. What it binds is unknown. Germline lookup yields CDR1 MNHNY and CDR2 SVGAGI (reference sequence). Unmatched junction bases numbered 7, after V lost 7 bases and J lost 4 bases. This CDR3 spans 13 amino acids. TCRdb redid the calling of the reads with MiXCR, one entry per CDR3 protein. Found here are approximately 300,000 distinct CDR3 sequences, roughly 25% of them singletons; the top ten hold about 14%. This record belongs to a study of T cell repertoires in cytomegalovirus infection. Overall study context: Well-studied HLA-B-restricted CMV epitopes were used in the study alongside recently identified HLA-C-restricted ones. Matching HLA type, along with CMV infection, was indicated by public TCR beta signatures.

General study points: In two of eight donors, the top clonotype was HLA-C-restricted CMV-specific. Frequencies of public TCR beta families were cumulated, and this identified carriers of CMV plus the relevant HLA.

The chain links TRBV6-6 to TRBJ2-7; TRBD1 agrees at 7 bases. This clonotype originated in a human donor in good health (CMV status not recorded). Some clones in this sample may be carry-over from other donors' samples. The sample consisted of cultured PBMCs, taken from culture after CMV antigen stimulation. The CDR3, as DNA: TGTGCCAGCAACCCACGGACAGGATACGAGCAGTACGTC. Translating it yields CASNPRTGYEQYV.